This paragraph reports one TCR beta chain. The antigen is not known. This record comes from a study of shared clonotypes between healthy human individuals. The study's findings and limits: Inspection by rarefaction showed sorted-subset sequencing to be incomplete despite large depth.

Using immunoSEQ multiplex PCR, the repertoire was profiled, and TCRdb retains in-frame clones only, with some absent. The sample has around 2,000,000 clones, about 95% seen once. The naive CD8 subset, CD45RO-negative cells positively selected for CCR7, excluded terminally differentiated effector memory CD45RA+ cells. The TCR originated in a young man in good health. The sample comprised naive CD8+ T cells sorted from blood.

The CDR3 spells CASRGDRGGSTEAFF. CDR3 in DNA: TGTGCCAGCAGGGGAGACAGGGGAGGGAGCACTGAAGCTTTCTTT. The rearrangement links TRBV2 to TRBJ1-1, with 8 bases matching TRBD1. The CDR3 consists of 15 residues. The germline V gene has CDR1 SNHLY and CDR2 FYNNEI. Trimming took 6 bases from V and 4 from J; bases not matched to a gene: 10.